The clone carrying this T cell receptor (beta chain) appeared a few times. The table came from immunoSEQ multiplex PCR; TCRdb's copy has only in-frame clones and leaves some out. Of 250,000 or so clones in the sample, around 84% were seen once. The data stem from a study of blood T cell repertoires in COVID-19. CDR1 is MDHEN, CDR2 SYDVKM, per germline. After removal of 6 bases from V and 9 bases from J, the junction contained 8 bases not matched to a gene. This CDR3 comprises 15 residues. The sequence was collected from a man aged 55 to 70 with acute or convalescent COVID-19. The chain links TRBV28 to TRBJ1-6, with TRBD1 matching over 10 bases. Sequences were obtained from peripheral blood. CDR3 sequence reads: CASRTRDRGFSPLHF. The CDR3, as DNA: TGTGCCAGCAGAACTCGGGACAGGGGTTTTTCACCCCTCCACTTT.